Listed below are T cell receptor beta chains from one sample, sequenced in a study of blood T cell repertoires in COVID-19. Sequenced by immunoSEQ multiplex PCR; TCRdb stores in-frame clones only, minus some. The sample carries a few hundred thousand clones, around 80% recorded once. Sequencing input: PBMCs or T cells enriched from blood (not recorded which). These TCRs come from a man under 40 with acute COVID-19. Each CDR3 is given with its conserved first and last residue. The D gene is left open where the match is weak. Clone size is given for some rows only: seen once, a few or many times, or a class if the clone is expanded.

TRBJ1-2 | . | TRBV27 | TRBD1 | TGTGCCAGCAGTCGGACAGGGGAGAACTATGGCTACACCTTC | CASSRTGENYGYTF
TRBJ2-2 | . | TRBV23-1 | TRBD2 | TGCGCCAGCATGGTCCCTAGCGGGAGCGGGGGCGACACCGGGGAGCTGTTTTTT | CASMVPSGSGGDTGELFF
TRBJ1-2 | once | TRBV6-5 | . | TGTGCCAGCACCGGAAGCAGGGTGGGTGGCTACACCTTC | CASTGSRVGGYTF
TRBJ2-2 | . | TRBV5-4 | TRBD2 | TGTGCCAGCAGCTTGAGCGGGAGCCTAACCGGGGAGCTGTTTTTT | CASSLSGSLTGELFF
TRBJ2-1 | . | TRBV19 | . | TGTGCCAGTAGTTTCCCGGACTTCAATGAGCAGTTCTTC | CASSFPDFNEQFF
TRBJ1-5 | . | TRBV19 | . | TGTGCCAGTAGTATAGGATCAGTCAATCAGCCCCAGCATTTT | CASSIGSVNQPQHF
TRBJ1-3 | . | TRBV27 | . | TGTGCCAGCAGTTTGACACTTGGAAACACCATATATTTT | CASSLTLGNTIYF
TRBJ1-6 | few | TRBV27 | TRBD1 | TGTGCCAGCAGTTTATCCCCGACAGGGGGTCATTCACCCCTCCACTTT | CASSLSPTGGHSPLHF
TRBJ1-2 | few | TRBV28 | TRBD1 | TGTGCCAGCAGATCGACAGGGGACGGCTACACCTTC | CASRSTGDGYTF
TRBJ2-3 | once | TRBV4-2 | TRBD2 | TGTGCCAGCAGCCAAGAACGCCTAGCGGGAGCTGGGAGCACAGATACGCAGTATTTT | CASSQERLAGAGSTDTQYF
TRBJ1-1 | few | TRBV15 | TRBD1 | TGTGCCACCAGCAGAACGGGACAGACGAACACTGAAGCTTTCTTT | CATSRTGQTNTEAFF
TRBJ2-5 | . | TRBV2 | . | TGTGCCAGCTTTCGGGAAGAGACCCAGTACTTC | CASFREETQYF
TRBJ1-1 | . | TRBV27 | . | TGTGCCAGCAATTTTGCGCAAGGACAGTCCGAAGCTTTCTTT | CASNFAQGQSEAFF
TRBJ1-5 | . | TRBV5-1 | . | TGCGCCAGCAGCTTTGGGGGGGCCGAGAGCAATCAGCCCCAGCATTTT | CASSFGGAESNQPQHF
TRBJ1-2 | . | TRBV5-1 | TRBD1 | TGTGCCAGCAGCTTGGATGGGACAGGGGAGGTTGGCTACACCTTC | CASSLDGTGEVGYTF
TRBJ2-5 | . | TRBV27 | . | TGTGCCAGCAGTCGCACAGGGTTCCAAGAGACCCAGTACTTC | CASSRTGFQETQYF
TRBJ1-3 | . | TRBV6-5 | . | TGTGCCAGCAGTTACTCGAAGTACAGCTCTGGAAACACCATATATTTT | CASSYSKYSSGNTIYF
TRBJ1-4 | . | TRBV3-1/TRBV3-2 | . | TGTGCCAGCAGCCAAGGAGGTAGTTATAATGAAAAACTGTTTTTT | CASSQGGSYNEKLFF
TRBJ2-6 | once | TRBV27 | . | TGTGCCAGCAGATCTGTGCCGGGGATGGGGGCCAACGTCCTGACTTTC | CASRSVPGMGANVLTF
TRBJ1-6 | . | TRBV2 | . | TGTGCCAGCAGTGAGTGGCAGGGGCCGGTCCCCCTCCACTTT | CASSEWQGPVPLHF
TRBJ2-3 | . | TRBV10-3 | . | TGTGCCATCAGTGACGGAGTAGGAGCGTTGGAAGCTAATACGCAGTATTTT | CAISDGVGALEANTQYF
TRBJ1-4 | . | TRBV7-6 | TRBD1 | TGTGCCAGCAGCTTAGCCGGGACAGGGGATCTTTTTTTT | CASSLAGTGDLFF
TRBJ2-3 | . | TRBV5-4 | TRBD1 | TGTGCCAGCAGCCCCTGGGACAGGGCTGCAGATACGCAGTATTTT | CASSPWDRAADTQYF
TRBJ1-1 | . | TRBV5-4 | TRBD1 | TGTGCCAGCAGCTTGGTAGGGACAGGGTATACTGAAGCTTTCTTT | CASSLVGTGYTEAFF
TRBJ2-3 | . | TRBV29-1 | TRBD2 | TGCAGCGTTGAAGATCGGGTTGCGACTAGCGGGCAGTATTTT | CSVEDRVATSGQYF
TRBJ2-3 | . | TRBV7-3 | . | TGTGCCAGCAGCAAGTGGGGGGATGGCACAGATACGCAGTATTTT | CASSKWGDGTDTQYF
TRBJ2-5 | . | TRBV5-6 | . | TGTGCCAGCAGCTTGGTGGCGGGCGGCCTAGAGACCCAGTACTTC | CASSLVAGGLETQYF
TRBJ1-1 | . | TRBV28 | TRBD1 | TGTGCCAGCAGGGGTACCGGGACAGGCGATTTTGAAGCTTTCTTT | CASRGTGTGDFEAFF
TRBJ1-6 | . | TRBV6-2/TRBV6-3 | . | TGTGCCAGCAGCGAAACGGGTATTGGTTCACCCCTCCACTTT | CASSETGIGSPLHF
TRBJ1-1 | . | TRBV7-6 | TRBD1 | TGTGCCAGCAGCCGGGGACAGTCAAACACTGAAGCTTTCTTT | CASSRGQSNTEAFF
TRBJ2-2 | . | TRBV7-8 | . | TGTGCCAGCAGCTCACAGGTGGGAGGCGGGGAGCTGTTTTTT | CASSSQVGGGELFF
TRBJ1-1 | . | TRBV12-5 | . | TGTGCTAGTGTTTACGGGGGAGAGAACACTGAAGCTTTCTTT | CASVYGGENTEAFF
TRBJ1-4 | . | TRBV5-4 | . | TGTGCCAGCAGTAAGGAGAATGATAATGAAAAACTGTTTTTT | CASSKENDNEKLFF
TRBJ2-2 | . | TRBV24-1 | . | TGTGCCACCAGTGCACAAGCGAACACCGGGGAGCTGTTTTTT | CATSAQANTGELFF
TRBJ1-2 | . | TRBV7-9 | . | TGTGCCAGCAGCTCCACGATTAGAGTGGGGCTTTATGGCTACACCTTC | CASSSTIRVGLYGYTF
TRBJ1-1 | . | TRBV28 | . | TGTGCCAGCAGGCTAGAGGACAGCCAAGCTTTCTTT | CASRLEDSQAFF
TRBJ2-3 | . | TRBV19 | . | TGTGCCAGTAGTAGCCTTGGCAGCGTTAAGGTGCCAGATACGCAGTATTTT | CASSSLGSVKVPDTQYF
TRBJ2-2 | . | TRBV30 | . | TGTGCCTGGAGTGGAGGGAGCCTTCGGGACACTGGGGAGCTGTTTTTT | CAWSGGSLRDTGELFF
TRBJ2-1 | once | TRBV24-1 | TRBD2 | TGTGCCACCAGGGCCTCGAGCGGGGGGTTCAATGAGCAGTTCTTC | CATRASSGGFNEQFF
TRBJ1-2 | . | TRBV28 | . | TGTGCCAGCAGTTTCGGGGGGCAAAGCTATGGCTACACCTTC | CASSFGGQSYGYTF
TRBJ2-5 | . | TRBV6-6 | . | TGTGCCAGCAAAGGGGCAGGTCTATGGGAGACCCAGTACTTC | CASKGAGLWETQYF
TRBJ1-5 | . | TRBV24-1 | TRBD1 | TGTGCCACCAGTGATGGTGGACAGGACAATCAGCCCCAGCATTTT | CATSDGGQDNQPQHF
TRBJ2-2 | . | TRBV14 | . | TGTGCCAGCAGCCAAGGGGGACTGTTTATTGCCACCGGGGAGCTGTTTTTT | CASSQGGLFIATGELFF
TRBJ1-5 | . | TRBV28 | . | TGTGCCAGCAGTTCGCCCGGGACACCAAATCAGCCCCAGCATTTT | CASSSPGTPNQPQHF
TRBJ1-6 | . | TRBV2 | TRBD1 | TGTGCCAGGAGGGACAGCAATTCACCCCTCCACTTT | CARRDSNSPLHF
TRBJ1-1 | once | TRBV5-6 | . | TGTGCCAGCAGTTCTACAGGGATTGCTGAAGCTTTCTTT | CASSSTGIAEAFF